This T cell receptor (beta chain) is from a study of technical replicates of blood from a few donors. Profiling relied on immunoSEQ multiplex PCR, and the TCRdb table lists in-frame clones only, not all of them. The sample yields tens of thousands of clones, 90% to 95% seen once. Germline-derived CDR1 and CDR2 are SGHRS and YFSETQ. The CDR3 sequence is 14 residues long. The J segment lost 6 bases and the V segment lost 4 bases, leaving 5 bases of the junction unmatched. V gene TRBV5-1 combines with J gene TRBJ2-3, with 10 bases that match TRBD1. The sequenced sample was T cells isolated from PBMCs. This TCR came from a human donor in good health. Some clones in this sample may be carry-over from other donors' samples. This CDR3 is CASSLGQGKDTQYF. CDR3 DNA sequence: TGCGCCAGCAGCCTGGGACAGGGGAAGGATACGCAGTATTTT. Combining the CDR3 with reference TRBV5-1 and TRBJ2-3 gives the whole variable domain KAGVTQTPRYLIKTRGQQVTLSCSPISGHRSVSWYQQTPGQGLQFLFEYFSETQRNKGNFPGRFSGRQFSNSRSEMNVSTLELGDSALYLCASSLGQGKDTQYFGPGTRLTVL.